This TCR beta chain stems from a study of T cells in Graves' hyperthyroidism and ophthalmopathy. The TCR beta CDR3 regions underwent amplification using RNA transcripts as the source. The TCR CDR3 first-round RT-PCR relied on the HTBI primer set. Each CDR3 protein is one row after TCRdb ran MiXCR on the multiplex PCR reads. The data hold approximately 370,000 distinct CDR3 sequences, with roughly 15% observed a single time. The germline V gene has CDR1 KGHSY and CDR2 FQNENV. This CDR3 comprises 16 residues. The J segment lost 2 bases and the V segment lost 0 bases, leaving 5 bases of the junction unmatched. Each 10 ml fresh peripheral blood draw supplied the PBMCs.

This chain connects TRBV16 to TRBJ2-3; 7 bases align to TRBD1. The TCR was taken from a woman aged 25-40 years with Graves' hyperthyroidism that later progressed to Graves' ophthalmopathy. Material: blood. CDR3 amino acids: CASSQSTGQNTDTQYF. CDR3 bases: TGTGCCAGCAGCCAATCGACGGGACAGAACACAGATACGCAGTATTTT.